This T cell receptor (beta chain) comes out of a study of cytomegalovirus exposure and HLA in healthy donors. General study results and limits: For presence/absence analyses, sequencing depth was assumed to be roughly uniform across donors. In a later analysis, parvovirus B19, influenza, CMV and Epstein-Barr virus appeared linked to several top co-occurrence clusters. Later analysis suggested most CMV-associated TCR beta chains were HLA-restricted.

With regard to this clone: The antigen is not known.

PCR was performed using 60 Vbeta and 13 Jbeta primers. Some clones are missing from TCRdb's copy, which holds only in-frame ones; the method was immunoSEQ multiplex PCR. The sample lists more than 150,000 clones, roughly 85% occurring once. This sequence originates from a man aged 18 to 29 in good health and CMV-seropositive. The sequencing sample was made of PBMCs.

The CDR3 spells CASSPQGPTGELFF. The CDR3 DNA is TGTGCCAGTAGTCCACAGGGGCCCACCGGGGAGCTGTTTTTT. The chain employs TRBV19 and TRBJ2-2; 7 bases line up with TRBD1. V shed 5 bases and J 4 bases; nucleotides not matched to a gene: 4. The CDR3 has 14 amino acids. Germline CDR1 reads LNHDA; CDR2 reads SQIVND (reference sequence).